Listed here are 28 T cell receptor beta chains from one sample, sequenced in a study of T cells in localized non-small cell lung cancer. Sequenced by immunoSEQ multiplex PCR; TCRdb stores in-frame clones only, minus some. The sample shows tens of thousands of clones, 87% of them seen only once. The sequences come from peripheral blood, collected before any cancer treatment. These receptors all come from a male donor aged 60 or over with stage I squamous cell lung carcinoma.

This sequence joins TRBV7-2 and TRBJ2-2; D might be TRBD1 or TRBD2, each matching 6 bases. Deletions cut 4 bases from V and 7 bases from J, with 13 bases between. The germline gives CDR1 SGHTA, CDR2 FQGNSA. The CDR3 is 14 residues long. CDR3 in amino acids: CASSWIRGGGELFF. The CDR3, as DNA: TGTGCCAGCAGCTGGATCAGGGGAGGCGGGGAGCTGTTTTTT.

For the CDR3, the DNA is TGTGCCAGCAGCACGACAGGGGTGAACACTGAAGCTTTCTTT. Its protein product is CASSTTGVNTEAFF. The chain combines TRBV6-1 with TRBJ1-1; TRBD1 agrees at 8 bases. Losses at the gene ends were 6 bases for V and 0 bases for J; bases not matched to a gene: 3. From germline, CDR1 is MNHNS and CDR2 SASEGT. This CDR3 has 14 amino acids.

The chain employs TRBV27 and TRBJ2-2, with TRBD2 matching 8 bases. Germline values: CDR1 MNHEY, CDR2 SMNVEV (reference sequence). V trimming: 4 bases; J trimming: 6 bases; junction bases outside the gene matches: 10. CDR3 length: 16 amino acids. The CDR3 loop reads CASSSHSGKRAGELFF. CDR3 DNA: TGTGCCAGCAGTTCCCATAGCGGGAAGAGGGCCGGGGAGCTGTTTTTT.

This chain links TRBV5-1 with TRBJ1-2; 7 bases map to TRBD1. V trimming: 3 bases; J trimming: 7 bases; junction bases outside the gene matches: 9. The CDR3 is 14 amino acids. Germline V CDR1 and CDR2: SGHRS, YFSETQ. The CDR3 here is CASSSQGGSFGYTF. The CDR3 DNA sequence: TGCGCCAGCAGCTCGCAAGGGGGCTCCTTTGGCTACACCTTC.

The CDR3 spells CASSVQGNFKGPTDTQYF. CDR3 nucleotides: TGTGCCAGCAGCGTACAGGGTAACTTTAAAGGCCCCACAGATACGCAGTATTTT. The chain couples TRBV9 to TRBJ2-3, with D tentatively TRBD1 (5 bases). The V end lost 1 base, the J end lost 2 bases, and 20 bases lay between the germline ends. The germline CDR1 and CDR2 sequences are SGDLS and YYNGEE. CDR3 length equals 18 residues.

CDR3 in amino acids: CASSISGSSYNEQFF. The CDR3 DNA sequence: TGTGCCAGTAGTATTTCGGGAAGCTCCTACAATGAGCAGTTCTTC. The chain has TRBV19 and TRBJ2-1; D possibly corresponds to TRBD2 (5 bases). V lost 3 bases to trimming and J lost 0 bases, with 9 bases between them. Germline loops: CDR1 LNHDA, CDR2 SQIVND (reference sequence). This CDR3 region has 15 residues.

This chain links TRBV12-5 with TRBJ2-5, with D perhaps TRBD2 (6 bases). V lost 8 bases and J lost 0, with 13 bases in between. Germline V gene sequence: CDR1 LGHNT, CDR2 FRNRAP. CDR3 length equals 14 residues. CDR3 sequence: CASRRGRDQETQYF. CDR3 coding DNA: TGTGCTAGTCGGCGGGGCAGAGACCAAGAGACCCAGTACTTC.

The genes are TRBV30 and TRBJ2-7; possible D gene TRBD1, 6 bases. CDR1 GTSNPN and CDR2 SVGIG come from the germline V gene (reference sequence). Trimming took 8 bases from V and 0 from J, leaving 14 bases between them. The CDR3 consists of 13 residues. The CDR3 protein is CALGAMNSYEQYF. CDR3 coding DNA: TGTGCCCTGGGGGCGATGAACTCCTACGAGCAGTACTTC.

The chain is built from TRBV5-1 and TRBJ1-1; TRBD1 is a possible D gene (6 bases). Trimming took 4 bases from V and 1 from J, leaving 11 bases between them. This CDR3 has 14 amino acids. CDR1 is SGHRS and CDR2 is YFSETQ in the germline V gene. The DNA for the CDR3 is TGCGCCAGCAGCCTGGGACATAGGAACACTGAAGCTTTCTTT. Translation: CASSLGHRNTEAFF.

The chain recombines TRBV2 with TRBJ1-1; D ambiguous. The length of the CDR3 is 13 residues. The V end lost 5 bases, the J end lost 8 bases, and 15 bases lay between the germline ends. Germline CDR1 reads SNHLY; CDR2 reads FYNNEI. The CDR3 reads CASSWTVEGEAFF. The CDR3 coding sequence is TGTGCCAGCAGTTGGACCGTTGAGGGAGAAGCTTTCTTT.

V and J are TRBV9 and TRBJ1-1; no clear D. V shed 2 bases and J shed 0 bases, with 5 bases lying between them. The CDR3 consists of 13 residues. Germline CDR1 is SGDLS and CDR2 is YYNGEE. CDR3 DNA: TGTGCCAGCAGCGTGCAGTTGAACACTGAAGCTTTCTTT. Amino acid sequence: CASSVQLNTEAFF. Based on the CDR3 plus reference TRBV9 and TRBJ1-1, the full variable domain is DSGVTQTPKHLITATGQRVTLRCSPRSGDLSVYWYQQSLDQGLQFLIQYYNGEERAKGNILERFSAQQFPDLHSELNLSSLELGDSALYFCASSVQLNTEAFFGQGTRLTVV.

This chain connects TRBV4-2 to TRBJ1-3; TRBD1 might be the D (5 bases). Trimming removed 0 bases from V and 0 bases from J, with 6 bases in between. The CDR3 runs to 15 residues. Germline assignment: CDR1 LGHNA and CDR2 YNFKEQ. The CDR3 region is CASSQDGGSGNTIYF. The CDR3 DNA follows: TGTGCCAGCAGCCAAGACGGGGGCTCTGGAAACACCATATATTTT.

This clone showed up just a few times. The V gene is TRBV5-4, the J gene TRBJ1-2; D ambiguous. V was shortened by 0 bases and J by 4 bases, with 10 bases between the two germline ends. Germline V gene lookup returns CDR1 SGHNT and CDR2 YYREEE (reference sequence). This CDR3 is 14 amino acids long. DNA for the CDR3: TGTGCCAGCAGCTTGGCCAAGAACCTCTATGGCTACACCTTC. This encodes CASSLAKNLYGYTF.

The V call is TRBV7-2, the J call TRBJ2-7; 9 nucleotides agree with TRBD2. V shed 5 bases, J shed 3 bases, and the junction held 2 bases outside the gene matches. The V gene's germline CDR1 is SGHTA and CDR2 FQGNSA. The CDR3 runs 13 residues. The CDR3 region is CASSRGRVYEQYF. Here the CDR3 DNA reads TGTGCCAGCAGCCGCGGGAGGGTCTACGAGCAGTACTTC.

The chain couples TRBV7-9 to TRBJ2-4, with D tentatively TRBD1 (6 bases). V dropped 4 bases and J dropped 9 bases, with 16 bases sitting between them. The length of the CDR3 is 14 residues. The germline CDR1 and CDR2 sequences are SEHNR and FQNEAQ (reference sequence). CDR3 in DNA: TGTGCCAGCAGCTCAGGGGTACTAGTTGGCATTCAGTACTTC. Encoded protein: CASSSGVLVGIQYF.

The gene calls are TRBV5-6 and TRBJ1-5; D may be TRBD1 (5 bases). This CDR3 region has 13 residues. CDR1 and CDR2 (germline): SGHDT, YYEEEE. Trimming left V 1 base short and J 7 bases short, with 9 bases between. CDR3 region: CASSLSGDQPQHF. The CDR3 DNA reads TGTGCCAGCAGCTTGTCCGGGGACCAGCCCCAGCATTTT.

This chain links TRBV9 with TRBJ1-1; D gene ambiguous. CDR3 length: 12 residues. CDR1 is SGDLS and CDR2 is YYNGEE in the germline V gene. The germline V and J ends were trimmed by 3 bases and 1 base, with 4 bases remaining between them. The CDR3 coding sequence is TGTGCCAGCAGCGGGTCGAACACTGAAGCTTTCTTT. Its translation is CASSGSNTEAFF.

The chain employs TRBV7-2 and TRBJ2-5; D is perhaps TRBD1 or TRBD2 (5 bases each). Germline V gene lookup returns CDR1 SGHTA and CDR2 FQGNSA. The CDR3 covers 13 residues. Trimming stripped 1 base from V and 7 bases from J, with 10 bases between. The CDR3 region has the DNA TGTGCCAGCAGCTTAGAAGGGACCGGGACCCAGTACTTC. Translating gives CASSLEGTGTQYF.

V usage is TRBV5-5 and J usage is TRBJ1-4; unclear D gene. Germline CDR1 is SGHKS and CDR2 is YYEKEE (reference sequence). V dropped 0 bases and J dropped 4 bases, with 7 bases sitting between them. The CDR3 spans 14 residues. The CDR3 DNA sequence: TGTGCCAGCAGCTTGGGGGGAAATAATGAAAAACTGTTTTTT. This codes for CASSLGGNNEKLFF.

The chain recombines TRBV28 with TRBJ1-2; 7 bases are shared with TRBD1. The CDR3 has 15 amino acids. V shed 2 bases, J shed 7 bases, and the junction held 10 bases outside the gene matches. The germline V gene encodes CDR1 MDHEN and CDR2 SYDVKM. Here the CDR3 DNA reads TGTGCCAGCAGTTTAAGCGGGAACAGGGGTTTTGGCTACACCTTC. Translated, it gives CASSLSGNRGFGYTF.

This clone was observed once. The J gene is TRBJ2-7, the V gene TRBV7-8; D unresolved. Germline V lookup: CDR1 SGHVS, CDR2 FQNEAQ. Trimming removed 4 bases at V and 3 bases at J, with 13 bases between. This CDR3 spans 14 amino acids. The CDR3 DNA follows: TGTGCCAGCAGCTCTTACACCTCTGACTACGAGCAGTACTTC. Amino acids: CASSSYTSDYEQYF. Full variable domain (missing parts from reference TRBV7-8 and TRBJ2-7): GAGVSQSPRYKVAKRGQDVALRCDPISGHVSLFWYQQALGQGPEFLTYFQNEAQLDKSGLPSDRFFAERPEGSVSTLKIQRTQQEDSAVYLCASSSYTSDYEQYFGPGTRLTVT.

The chain uses TRBV2 and TRBJ2-1; 8 positions agree with TRBD2. This CDR3 is 14 amino acids long. The V segment lost 7 bases and the J segment 7 bases; nucleotides outside the gene matches: 9. Germline-derived CDR1 and CDR2 are SNHLY and FYNNEI. This CDR3 reads CASKSAGGWNEQFF. DNA of the CDR3: TGTGCCAGCAAGTCTGCGGGAGGTTGGAATGAGCAGTTCTTC.

This chain links TRBV19 with TRBJ1-2; D gene ambiguous. This CDR3 region has 15 residues. Trimming took off 4 bases at V and 3 bases at J, with 15 bases between the two ends. Per the germline V gene, CDR1 is LNHDA and CDR2 is SQIVND (reference sequence). This chain's CDR3 is CASSTRAHNDYGYTF. For the CDR3, the DNA is TGTGCCAGTAGTACCAGAGCCCACAACGACTATGGCTACACCTTC.

This sequence joins TRBV5-1 and TRBJ2-6; D gene uncertain. CDR3 length: 14 residues. Germline V gene lookup returns CDR1 SGHRS and CDR2 YFSETQ. The V end was cut by 5 bases, the J end by 0 bases, with 6 bases between. The CDR3 protein is CASSRVSGANVLTF. The CDR3 DNA is TGCGCCAGCAGTCGGGTCTCTGGGGCCAACGTCCTGACTTTC.

The chain is built from TRBV4-2 and TRBJ1-1; D ambiguous. The V end was cut by 0 bases, the J end by 0 bases, with 11 bases between. The CDR3 has 16 amino acids. Germline CDR1 is LGHNA and CDR2 is YNFKEQ. CDR3 sequence reads: CASSQDRGVMNTEAFF. For the CDR3, the DNA is TGTGCCAGCAGCCAAGATCGCGGGGTGATGAACACTGAAGCTTTCTTT.

The chain uses TRBV2 and TRBJ2-2; weak D call: TRBD1 (6 bases). Germline-derived CDR1 and CDR2 are SNHLY and FYNNEI. V dropped 5 bases and J dropped 6 bases, with 13 bases sitting between them. This CDR3 contains 14 residues. The CDR3 here is CASSLQGPPGELFF. CDR3 nucleotides: TGTGCCAGCAGTTTACAGGGCCCCCCCGGGGAGCTGTTTTTT.

The chain joins TRBV5-1 to TRBJ2-3; TRBD2 is a possible D gene (6 bases). CDR1 SGHRS and CDR2 YFSETQ come from the germline V gene. CDR3 length equals 16 residues. Trimming removed 4 bases at V and 1 base at J, with 16 bases between. The CDR3: CASSRLSRGGTDTQYF. The CDR3 DNA reads TGCGCCAGCAGCCGACTATCGCGCGGGGGCACAGATACGCAGTATTTT.

The chain is built from TRBV5-1 and TRBJ1-4; 7 nucleotides match TRBD1. Per germline, CDR1 SGHRS and CDR2 YFSETQ. This CDR3 has 14 residues. V dropped 8 bases and J dropped 1; count of bases not matched to a gene: 5. The CDR3 loop reads CASCTGETNEKLFF. CDR3 DNA sequence: TGCGCCAGTTGCACAGGGGAAACTAATGAAAAACTGTTTTTT.